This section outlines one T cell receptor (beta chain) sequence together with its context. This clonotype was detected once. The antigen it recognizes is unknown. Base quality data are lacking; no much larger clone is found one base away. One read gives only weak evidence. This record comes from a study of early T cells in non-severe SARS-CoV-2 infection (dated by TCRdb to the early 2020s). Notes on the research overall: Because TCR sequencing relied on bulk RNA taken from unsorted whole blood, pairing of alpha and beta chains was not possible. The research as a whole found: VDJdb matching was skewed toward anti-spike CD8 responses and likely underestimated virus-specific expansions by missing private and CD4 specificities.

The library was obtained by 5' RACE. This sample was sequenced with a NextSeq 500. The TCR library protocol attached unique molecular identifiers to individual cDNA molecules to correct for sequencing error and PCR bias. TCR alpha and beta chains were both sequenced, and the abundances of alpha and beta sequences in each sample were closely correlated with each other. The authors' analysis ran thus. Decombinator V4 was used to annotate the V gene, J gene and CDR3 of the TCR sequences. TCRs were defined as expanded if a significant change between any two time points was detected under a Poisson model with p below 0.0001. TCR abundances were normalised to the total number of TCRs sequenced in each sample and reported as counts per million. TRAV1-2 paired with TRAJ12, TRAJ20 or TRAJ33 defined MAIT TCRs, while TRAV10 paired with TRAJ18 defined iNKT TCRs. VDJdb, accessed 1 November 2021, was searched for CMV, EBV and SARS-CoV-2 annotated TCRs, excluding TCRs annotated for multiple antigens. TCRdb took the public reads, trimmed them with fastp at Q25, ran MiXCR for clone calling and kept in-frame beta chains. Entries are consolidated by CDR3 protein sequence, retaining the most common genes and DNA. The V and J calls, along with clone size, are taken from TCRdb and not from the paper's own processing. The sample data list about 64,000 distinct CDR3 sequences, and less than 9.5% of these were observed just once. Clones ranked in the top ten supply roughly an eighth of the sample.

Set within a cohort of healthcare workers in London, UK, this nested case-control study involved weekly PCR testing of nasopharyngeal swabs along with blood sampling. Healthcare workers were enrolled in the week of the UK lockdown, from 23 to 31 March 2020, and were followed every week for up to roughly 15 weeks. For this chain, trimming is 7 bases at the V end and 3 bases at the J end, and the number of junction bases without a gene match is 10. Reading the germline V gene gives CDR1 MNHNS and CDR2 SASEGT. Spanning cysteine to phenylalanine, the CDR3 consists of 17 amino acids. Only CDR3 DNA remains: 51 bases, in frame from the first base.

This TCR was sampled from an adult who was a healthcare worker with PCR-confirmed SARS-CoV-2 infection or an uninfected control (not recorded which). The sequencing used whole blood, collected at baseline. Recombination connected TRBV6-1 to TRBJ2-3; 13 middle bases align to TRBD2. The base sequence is TGTGCCAGCACTCCCCGCGGACTAGCGGGAGAAACAGATACGCAGTATTTT. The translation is CASTPRGLAGETDTQYF.